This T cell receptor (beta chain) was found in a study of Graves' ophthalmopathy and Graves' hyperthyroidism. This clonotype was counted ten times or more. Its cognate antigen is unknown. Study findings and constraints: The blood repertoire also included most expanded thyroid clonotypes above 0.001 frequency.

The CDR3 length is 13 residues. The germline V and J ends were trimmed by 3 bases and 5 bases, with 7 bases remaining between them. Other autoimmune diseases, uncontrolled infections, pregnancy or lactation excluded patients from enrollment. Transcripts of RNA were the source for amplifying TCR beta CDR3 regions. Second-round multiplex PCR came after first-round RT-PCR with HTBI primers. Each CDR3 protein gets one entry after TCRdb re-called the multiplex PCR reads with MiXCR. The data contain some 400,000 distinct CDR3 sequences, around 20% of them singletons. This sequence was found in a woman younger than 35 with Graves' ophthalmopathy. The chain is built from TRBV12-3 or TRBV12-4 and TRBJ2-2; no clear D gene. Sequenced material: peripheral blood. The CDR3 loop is CASSLSQTGELFF. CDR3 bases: TGTGCCAGCAGTTTGTCTCAGACCGGGGAGCTGTTTTTT.